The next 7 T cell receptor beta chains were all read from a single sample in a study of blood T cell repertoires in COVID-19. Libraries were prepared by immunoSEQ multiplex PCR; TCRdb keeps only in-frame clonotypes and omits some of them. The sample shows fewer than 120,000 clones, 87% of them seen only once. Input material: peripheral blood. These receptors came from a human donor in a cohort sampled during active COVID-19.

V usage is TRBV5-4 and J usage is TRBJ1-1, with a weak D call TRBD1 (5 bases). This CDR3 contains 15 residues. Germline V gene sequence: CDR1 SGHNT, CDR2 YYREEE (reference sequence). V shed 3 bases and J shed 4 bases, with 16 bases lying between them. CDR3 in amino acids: CASSSGGGRSTEAFF. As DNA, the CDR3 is TGTGCCAGCAGCTCCGGGGGGGGTAGAAGCACTGAAGCTTTCTTT.

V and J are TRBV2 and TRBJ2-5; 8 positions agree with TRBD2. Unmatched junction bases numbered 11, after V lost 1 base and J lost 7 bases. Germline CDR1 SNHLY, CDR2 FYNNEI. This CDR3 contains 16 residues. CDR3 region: CASSEDSGGPQRTQYF. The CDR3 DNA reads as TGTGCCAGCAGTGAAGACAGCGGGGGCCCCCAGAGGACCCAGTACTTC.

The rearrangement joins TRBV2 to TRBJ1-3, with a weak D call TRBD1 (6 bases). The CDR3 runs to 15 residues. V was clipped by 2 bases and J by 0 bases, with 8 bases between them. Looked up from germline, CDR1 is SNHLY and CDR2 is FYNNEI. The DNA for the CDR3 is TGTGCCAGCAGTGAACTGGACAGCTCTGGAAACACCATATATTTT. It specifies CASSELDSSGNTIYF. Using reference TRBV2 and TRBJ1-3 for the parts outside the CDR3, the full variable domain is EPEVTQTPSHQVTQMGQEVILRCVPISNHLYFYWYRQILGQKVEFLVSFYNNEISEKSEIFDDQFSVERPDGSNFTLKIRSTKLEDSAMYFCASSELDSSGNTIYFGEGSWLTVV.

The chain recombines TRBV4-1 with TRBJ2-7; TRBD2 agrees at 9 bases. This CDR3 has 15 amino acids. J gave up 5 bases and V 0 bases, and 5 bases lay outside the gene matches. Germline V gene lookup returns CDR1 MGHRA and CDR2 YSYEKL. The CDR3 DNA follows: TGCGCCAGCAGCCAAGACCGGACTAGCGCGGACGAGCAGTACTTC. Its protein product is CASSQDRTSADEQYF.

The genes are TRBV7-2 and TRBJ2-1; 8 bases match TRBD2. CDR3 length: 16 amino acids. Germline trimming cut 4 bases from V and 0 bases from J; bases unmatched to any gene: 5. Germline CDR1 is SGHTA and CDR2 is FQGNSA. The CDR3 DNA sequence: TGTGCCAGCAGCTCAAGGACTAGCAGCTCCTACAATGAGCAGTTCTTC. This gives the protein CASSSRTSSSYNEQFF.

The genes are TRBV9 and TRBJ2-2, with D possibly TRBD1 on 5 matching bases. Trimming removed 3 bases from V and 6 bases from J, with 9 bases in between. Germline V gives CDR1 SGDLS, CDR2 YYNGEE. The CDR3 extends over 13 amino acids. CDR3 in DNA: TGTGCCAGCAGCGCACAGGACCCCGGGGAGCTGTTTTTT. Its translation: CASSAQDPGELFF.

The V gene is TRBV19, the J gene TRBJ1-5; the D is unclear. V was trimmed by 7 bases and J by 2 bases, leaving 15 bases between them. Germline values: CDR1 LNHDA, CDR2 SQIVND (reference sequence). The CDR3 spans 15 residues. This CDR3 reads CASMLWADGNQPQHF. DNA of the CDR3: TGTGCCAGTATGCTTTGGGCAGACGGCAATCAGCCCCAGCATTTT.